Described below is a single T cell receptor (beta chain) sequence and its context. Germline-derived CDR1 and CDR2 are SNHLY and FYNNEI. Trimming at V came to 3 bases and at J to 9 bases, leaving 9 bases not matched to a gene. The CDR3 is made up of 15 amino acids. The data originate from a study of T cells after yellow fever vaccination. Study context: Preparing low-cell-number fractions relied on SMART-Seq v4 Ultra Low Input.

The 5'RACE template-switching step produced TCR cDNA and added a universal primer site and UMIs. TCRdb re-called the 5' RACE reads through MiXCR, storing one row per CDR3 protein. The table has 400,000 to 650,000 distinct CDR3 sequences, 20% to 25% seen once. The sample in question was PBMCs, obtained roughly 20 days after the first yellow fever vaccination. The TCR was taken from a young man who received the YFV17D yellow fever vaccine. This chain links TRBV2 with TRBJ2-1; 9 positions agree with TRBD2. The CDR3 region is CASSELAGSSGEQFF. The CDR3 DNA reads TGTGCCAGCAGTGAGCTAGCGGGGTCTTCGGGTGAGCAGTTCTTC. Combining the CDR3 with reference TRBV2 and TRBJ2-1 gives the whole variable domain EPEVTQTPSHQVTQMGQEVILRCVPISNHLYFYWYRQILGQKVEFLVSFYNNEISEKSEIFDDQFSVERPDGSNFTLKIRSTKLEDSAMYFCASSELAGSSGEQFFGPGTRLTVL.